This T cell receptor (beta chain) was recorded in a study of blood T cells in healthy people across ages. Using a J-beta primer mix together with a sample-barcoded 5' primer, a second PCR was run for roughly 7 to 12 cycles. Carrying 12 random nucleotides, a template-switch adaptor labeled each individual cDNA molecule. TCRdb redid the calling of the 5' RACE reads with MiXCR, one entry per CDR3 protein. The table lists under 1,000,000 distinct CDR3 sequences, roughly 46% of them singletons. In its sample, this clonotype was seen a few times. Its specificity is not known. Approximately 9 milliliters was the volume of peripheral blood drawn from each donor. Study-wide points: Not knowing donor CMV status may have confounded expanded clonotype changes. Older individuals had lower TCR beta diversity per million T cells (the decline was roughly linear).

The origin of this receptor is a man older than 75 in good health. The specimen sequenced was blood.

The CDR3 nucleotides are TGTGCCAGCAGCTCGCCCCCAGTGAACACTGAAGCTTTCTTT. It translates to CASSSPPVNTEAFF. The chain joins TRBV5-6 to TRBJ1-1; D gene unclear. Between the trimmed V and J ends, which lost 3 bases and 0 bases, there was a span of 9 bases. There are 14 residues in the CDR3. Germline values: CDR1 SGHDT, CDR2 YYEEEE.